These 28 T cell receptor beta chains originate from one sample sequenced in a study of cytomegalovirus exposure and HLA in healthy donors. Sequencing was performed with immunoSEQ multiplex PCR; in TCRdb, only in-frame clones are kept and a portion is missing. The sample lists under 200,000 clones, 95% to 97% occurring once. The specimen was PBMCs. The source is a woman aged 18-35 years in good health and CMV-seronegative.

The chain carries TRBV7-3 and TRBJ2-5; D might be TRBD2 (7 bases). V was pared by 5 bases and J by 2 bases, with 15 bases between. CDR1 and CDR2 from the germline V gene are SGHTA and FQGTGA. This CDR3 spans 15 amino acids. The CDR3 sequence: CASSVVGGVQETQYF. The CDR3 bases are TGTGCCAGCAGCGTCGTAGGGGGGGTGCAAGAGACCCAGTACTTC.

The V gene is TRBV7-9, the J gene TRBJ1-6, with no clear D. Germline-derived CDR1 and CDR2 are SEHNR and FQNEAQ (reference sequence). The CDR3 sequence is 14 residues long. Trimming removed 3 bases from V and 7 bases from J, with 10 bases in between. CDR3 loop: CASSLEGRNSPLHF. CDR3 nucleotides: TGTGCCAGCAGCTTGGAGGGTAGGAATTCACCCCTCCACTTT.

The chain combines TRBV2 with TRBJ2-5; 9 nucleotides line up with TRBD1. CDR3 length: 15 residues. The V gene end was trimmed by 6 bases and the J gene end by 2 bases; junction bases not matched to a gene: 7. Germline assignment: CDR1 SNHLY and CDR2 FYNNEI. The CDR3 spells CASSKPGQGQETQYF. The CDR3 DNA reads as TGTGCCAGCAGCAAACCGGGACAGGGTCAAGAGACCCAGTACTTC.

This chain joins TRBV9 and TRBJ2-5, with TRBD2 as a possible D gene (6 bases). Germline lookup yields CDR1 SGDLS and CDR2 YYNGEE. The length of the CDR3 is 14 residues. V shed 4 bases and J shed 0 bases, with 10 bases lying between them. The CDR3 reads CASSPWTNQETQYF. The DNA of the CDR3 is TGTGCCAGCAGCCCTTGGACTAACCAAGAGACCCAGTACTTC.

The rearrangement uses TRBV27 and TRBJ2-7; 8 bases are shared with TRBD1. Looked up from germline, CDR1 is MNHEY and CDR2 is SMNVEV (reference sequence). V lost 8 bases, J lost 1 base, and 4 bases stayed unmatched. The CDR3 has 13 amino acids. In DNA, the CDR3 is TGTGCCAGCGGACAGGGAAGGTCCTACGAGCAGTACTTC. It translates to CASGQGRSYEQYF.

The chain's CDR3 is CASRPDRVSNTEAFF. Here the CDR3 DNA reads TGTGCCAGCAGGCCTGACAGGGTATCGAACACTGAAGCTTTCTTT. The chain uses TRBV27 and TRBJ1-1, with 7 bases identical to TRBD1. This CDR3 is built from 15 residues. Germline CDR1 is MNHEY and CDR2 is SMNVEV (reference sequence). The V segment lost 6 bases and the J segment 1 base; nucleotides outside the gene matches: 8.

The chain carries TRBV9 and TRBJ1-4, with TRBD1 matching over 7 bases. J lost 0 bases, V lost 4 bases, and 6 bases had no gene match. Germline V gene sequence: CDR1 SGDLS, CDR2 YYNGEE. The CDR3 runs 16 residues. CDR3 loop: CASSSGQVSTNEKLFF. In nucleotides, the CDR3 is TGTGCCAGCAGCTCAGGACAGGTGTCAACTAATGAAAAACTGTTTTTT.

The chain couples TRBV7-2 to TRBJ2-7; TRBD1 aligns across 8 bases. V gave up 5 bases and J gave up 3 bases; unmatched junction bases: 6. Germline CDR1 SGHTA, CDR2 FQGNSA. This CDR3 contains 14 residues. The CDR3 bases are TGTGCCAGCAGCATACCGGACAGGGACTACGAGCAGTACTTC. It yields the protein CASSIPDRDYEQYF.

The V call is TRBV9, the J call TRBJ1-2; 9 nucleotides agree with TRBD1. V shed 3 bases, J shed 8 bases, and the junction held 8 bases outside the gene matches. There are 14 residues in the CDR3. Germline-derived CDR1 and CDR2 are SGDLS and YYNGEE. The DNA for the CDR3 is TGTGCCAGCAGCGAGGGGGACAGGGCGGGAGGCTACACCTTC. It translates to CASSEGDRAGGYTF.

The rearrangement uses TRBV21-1 and TRBJ1-2; the tabulated D call, TRBD1, remains unverified against the DNA. TRBV21-1 is a known pseudogene. The CDR3 covers 15 residues. DNA of the CDR3: TGTGCCAGCAGCCCGTGTGGGGCCCCCCTCTATGGCTACACCTTC. It yields the protein CASSPCGAPLYGYTF.

The rearrangement links TRBV15 to TRBJ2-7; no reliable D call. The CDR3 is 12 amino acids. The germline V gene has CDR1 LNHNV and CDR2 YYDKDF (reference sequence). Trimming took 5 bases from V and 5 from J, leaving 10 bases between them. CDR3 sequence: CATSRAVDEQYF. CDR3 in DNA: TGTGCCACCAGCCGCGCGGTTGACGAGCAGTACTTC.

The rearrangement uses TRBV5-1 and TRBJ2-1, with 7 bases matching TRBD2. CDR1 and CDR2 from the germline V gene are SGHRS and YFSETQ. This CDR3 is built from 13 residues. V lost 4 bases to trimming and J lost 8 bases; unmatched junction nucleotides: 6. CDR3 loop: CASSPGTMDEQFF. The CDR3 nucleotides are TGCGCCAGCAGCCCAGGGACTATGGATGAGCAGTTCTTC.

The V and J genes are TRBV7-2 and TRBJ2-1, with 9 nucleotides matching TRBD1. The CDR3 has 15 amino acids. Germline V lookup: CDR1 SGHTA, CDR2 FQGNSA. The trim removed 5 bases at V and 3 bases at J, leaving 5 bases unmatched. CDR3 DNA: TGTGCCAGCAGCCTCACGACAGGGGGCTACAATGAGCAGTTCTTC. Its protein product is CASSLTTGGYNEQFF.

The CDR3 protein is CASSLKGAHNSPLHF. CDR3 DNA: TGTGCCAGCAGCTTGAAGGGGGCCCATAATTCACCCCTCCACTTT. This sequence joins TRBV11-2 and TRBJ1-6; TRBD1 matches 7 bases. The V segment lost 3 bases and the J segment 5 bases; nucleotides outside the gene matches: 4. The CDR3 extends over 15 amino acids. Germline CDR1 SGHAT, CDR2 FQNNGV.

The chain uses TRBV7-6 and TRBJ2-5; D not certain. The CDR3 contains 13 residues. Germline CDR1 reads SGHVS; CDR2 reads FNYEAQ. Trimming pared 0 bases from V and 5 bases from J, leaving 7 bases between. The CDR3 nucleotides read TGTGCCAGCAGCTTAGCCCTCAGGGAGACCCAGTACTTC. Translation gives CASSLALRETQYF.

V gene TRBV29-1 combines with J gene TRBJ1-2; the D gene is possibly TRBD1 (6 bases). The CDR3 extends over 14 amino acids. The germline V gene has CDR1 SQVTM and CDR2 ANQGSEA. V was pared by 7 bases and J by 1 base, with 16 bases between. This CDR3 reads CSAVQGSNNYGYTF. The CDR3 coding sequence is TGCAGCGCCGTACAGGGTTCTAATAACTATGGCTACACCTTC.

V is TRBV19 and J is TRBJ1-2; tentatively, D is TRBD1 (5 bases). Per germline, CDR1 LNHDA and CDR2 SQIVND (reference sequence). Trimming removed 5 bases from V and 4 bases from J, with 8 bases in between. The CDR3 consists of 12 residues. In nucleotides, the CDR3 is TGTGCCAGTAGTGTCGGGGGCTATGGCTACACCTTC. It encodes CASSVGGYGYTF.

This clone is a singleton in its sample. J is TRBJ1-2 and V is TRBV19; D is uncertain. The germline V gene has CDR1 LNHDA and CDR2 SQIVND (reference sequence). The CDR3 runs to 12 residues. V was pared by 4 bases and J by 1 base, with 4 bases between. For the CDR3, the DNA is TGTGCCAGTAGTACCATTAACTATGGCTACACCTTC. Translation gives CASSTINYGYTF.

The chain couples TRBV7-9 to TRBJ2-5, with D maybe TRBD2 (6 bases). CDR3 length: 16 amino acids. Germline-derived CDR1 and CDR2 are SEHNR and FQNEAQ (reference sequence). V was trimmed by 4 bases and J by 7 bases, leaving 22 bases between them. The CDR3 is CASSSYRDFLFGTQYF. CDR3 DNA: TGTGCCAGCAGCTCGTACCGGGACTTTCTGTTCGGGACCCAGTACTTC.

This rearrangement joins TRBV29-1 to TRBJ2-2; possibly TRBD2 for D (6 bases). The V gene's germline CDR1 is SQVTM and CDR2 ANQGSEA. The CDR3 is made up of 12 amino acids. The germline V and J ends were trimmed by 4 bases and 5 bases, with 8 bases remaining between them. Written as DNA, the CDR3 is TGCAGCGTTGTAGGAGGGACCGGGGAGCTGTTTTTT. This sequence encodes CSVVGGTGELFF.

The chain is built from TRBV18 and TRBJ1-2; perhaps TRBD1 as D (5 bases). The germline V and J ends were trimmed by 5 bases and 2 bases, with 9 bases remaining between them. This CDR3 has 13 residues. Germline CDR1 is KGHSH and CDR2 is LQKENI. CDR3 loop: CASSSTANYGYTF. CDR3 sequence (DNA): TGTGCCAGCTCATCGACAGCCAACTATGGCTACACCTTC.

The V call is TRBV29-1, the J call TRBJ1-4; tentative D call: TRBD1 (6 bases). This CDR3 has 13 residues. V shed 6 bases and J shed 4 bases, with 12 bases lying between them. From germline, CDR1 is SQVTM and CDR2 ANQGSEA. This CDR3 is CSVGQPRNEKLFF. The CDR3 bases are TGCAGCGTAGGACAGCCACGTAATGAAAAACTGTTTTTT.

The V call is TRBV15, the J call TRBJ2-7; 9 nucleotides match TRBD2. The V and J ends lost 7 bases and 0 bases, in that order; junction bases with no gene match: 4. Germline loops: CDR1 LNHNV, CDR2 YYDKDF (reference sequence). CDR3 length: 14 amino acids. The CDR3 nucleotides are TGTGCCACCACGGCTAGCGGGAACTCCTACGAGCAGTACTTC. It translates to CATTASGNSYEQYF.

The J gene is TRBJ2-2, the V gene TRBV13, with 16 positions matching TRBD2. From germline, CDR1 is PRHDT and CDR2 FYEKMQ (reference sequence). The CDR3 is 18 amino acids. Unmatched junction bases numbered 6, after V lost 5 bases and J lost 3 bases. The CDR3 DNA reads as TGTGCCAGCAGCAGCGGGACTAGCGGGGGGGCAGACACCGGGGAGCTGTTTTTT. As protein: CASSSGTSGGADTGELFF. Full variable domain (rest looked up from reference TRBV13 and TRBJ2-2): AAGVIQSPRHLIKEKRETATLKCYPIPRHDTVYWYQQGPGQDPQFLISFYEKMQSDKGSIPDRFSAQQFSDYHSELNMSSLELGDSALYFCASSSGTSGGADTGELFFGEGSRLTVL.

The genes are TRBV6-6 and TRBJ1-6; no definite D call. V lost 0 bases and J lost 5, with 5 bases in between. The length of the CDR3 is 14 residues. Per the germline V gene, CDR1 is MNHNY and CDR2 is SVGAGI (reference sequence). As DNA, the CDR3 is TGTGCCAGCAGTTACTCGGAGGATAATTCACCCCTCCACTTT. Residues: CASSYSEDNSPLHF.

V is TRBV6-6 and J is TRBJ1-5, with a tentative D call TRBD1 (5 bases). V lost 8 bases, J lost 3 bases, and 11 bases lay in between. There are 13 residues in the CDR3. Looked up from germline, CDR1 is MNHNY and CDR2 is SVGAGI (reference sequence). The CDR3, as DNA: TGTGCCAGCCGGCAGGGCCTCAATCAGCCCCAGCATTTT. This sequence encodes CASRQGLNQPQHF.

The chain couples TRBV7-2 to TRBJ2-4, with a tentative D call TRBD2 (5 bases). The germline CDR1 and CDR2 sequences are SGHTA and FQGNSA. V lost 5 bases and J lost 4, with 12 bases in between. The CDR3 covers 14 residues. CDR3 region: CASSLAGKKNIQYF. CDR3 bases: TGTGCCAGCAGCCTGGCCGGGAAGAAAAACATTCAGTACTTC.

The gene calls are TRBV2 and TRBJ1-5; TRBD1 aligns across 9 bases. The CDR3 covers 19 residues. Germline assignment: CDR1 SNHLY and CDR2 FYNNEI. Trimming cost V 3 bases and J 3 bases; bases outside gene matches: 15. CDR3: CASSETGTGFWANNQPQHF. In DNA, the CDR3 is TGTGCCAGCAGTGAGACCGGGACAGGGTTTTGGGCTAACAATCAGCCCCAGCATTTT.